Sequencing of this TCR beta chain was carried out in a study of shared clonotypes between healthy human individuals. The wider study: The donor pool was made up of a couple of women and a few men aged 18 to 49.

Healthy HIV-negative adults without recent acute infections or vaccinations served as donors. Sequencing was performed with immunoSEQ multiplex PCR; in TCRdb, only in-frame clones are kept and a portion is missing. The table lists just under 350,000 clones, around 67% of them singletons. This clone was picked up many times. Germline V CDR1 and CDR2: MDHEN, SYDVKM. Trimming removed 3 bases at V and 4 bases at J, with 12 bases between. The CDR3 has 14 amino acids. The receptor comes from a man aged 30 to 39 in good health. Input material: memory CD4+ T cells sorted from blood. The sample's subset: CD45RA-negative fraction. The J gene is TRBJ1-2, the V gene TRBV28, with D unclear. The CDR3 sequence: CASSLMSQIYGYTF. The CDR3 DNA reads as TGTGCCAGCAGTTTGATGTCACAGATCTATGGCTACACCTTC.